This T cell receptor beta chain emerged from a study of OX40 agonist ivuxolimab in advanced cancers. Trimming took 0 bases from V and 5 from J; bases not matched to a gene: 5. CDR3 length: 16 residues. From germline, CDR1 is ENHRY and CDR2 SYGVKD. Assay used: immunoSEQ multiplex PCR; TCRdb lists only in-frame clones, some missing. The sample carries 90,000 to 100,000 clones, 90% recorded once. The sample consisted of CD4+ or CD8+ T cells sorted from blood, taken in a trial of the OX40 agonist ivuxolimab. V and J are TRBV10-3 and TRBJ2-2; 8 bases align to TRBD2. This clonotype originated in an adult with an advanced solid tumor such as melanoma, head and neck, liver or kidney cancer. In DNA, the CDR3 is TGTGCCATCAGTGAGTCGGTAGCGGGGAGAACCGGGGAGCTGTTTTTT. Translated: CAISESVAGRTGELFF.